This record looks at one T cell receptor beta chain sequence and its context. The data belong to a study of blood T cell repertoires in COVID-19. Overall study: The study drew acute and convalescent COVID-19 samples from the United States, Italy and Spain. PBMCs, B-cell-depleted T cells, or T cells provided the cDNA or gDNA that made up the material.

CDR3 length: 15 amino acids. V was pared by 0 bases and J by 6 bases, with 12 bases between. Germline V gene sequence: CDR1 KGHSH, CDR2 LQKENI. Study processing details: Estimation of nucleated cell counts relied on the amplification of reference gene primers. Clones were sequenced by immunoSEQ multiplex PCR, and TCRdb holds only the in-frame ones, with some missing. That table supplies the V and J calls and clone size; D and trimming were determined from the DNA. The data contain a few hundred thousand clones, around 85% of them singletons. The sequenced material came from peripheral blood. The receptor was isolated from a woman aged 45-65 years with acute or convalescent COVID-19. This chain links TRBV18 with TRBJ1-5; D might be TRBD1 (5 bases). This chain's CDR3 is CASSPPGGSSQPQHF. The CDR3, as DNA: TGTGCCAGCTCACCACCTGGGGGGTCCAGTCAGCCCCAGCATTTT. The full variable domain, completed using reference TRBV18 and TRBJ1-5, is NAGVMQNPRHLVRRRGQEARLRCSPMKGHSHVYWYRQLPEEGLKFMVYLQKENIIDESGMPKERFSAEFPKEGPSILRIQQVVRGDSAAYFCASSPPGGSSQPQHFGDGTRLSIL.